This T cell receptor (beta chain) is drawn from a study of T cells in Graves' hyperthyroidism and ophthalmopathy. Findings and limits, study-wide: Most clonotypes expanded in the thyroid (above 0.001) were also present in blood.

Note on this clonotype: The antigen remains unidentified.

Diagnosis of hyperthyroidism was new in patients aged 18 to 65, and its duration was under 2 months. Diagnoses rested on clinical symptoms, serum thyroxine and TRAb, thyroid ultrasound and orbital computed tomography. It was RNA transcripts that yielded the amplified TCR beta CDR3 regions. When the TCR CDR3 underwent first-round RT-PCR, the HTBI primer set was used. TCRdb fed the multiplex PCR reads into MiXCR, producing one record per CDR3 protein. The sample includes approximately 560,000 distinct CDR3 sequences, about half of them seen just once. The CDR3 runs to 15 residues. The germline V gene encodes CDR1 SQVTM and CDR2 ANQGSEA. Between the trimmed V and J ends, which lost 4 bases and 7 bases, there was a span of 19 bases.

The chain carries TRBV29-1 and TRBJ1-4, with D tentatively TRBD1 (5 bases). The sequencing input was peripheral blood or thyroid tissue (not recorded which). The sequence came from a woman aged 18 to 35 with Graves' hyperthyroidism. CDR3 in amino acids: CSVGRVGTGSEKLFF. The CDR3 nucleotides read TGCAGCGTTGGCAGGGTGGGGACCGGTAGTGAAAAACTGTTTTTT.